Detailed here is one T cell receptor beta chain. Its antigen is unknown. This specimen belongs to a study of T-cell reconstitution after alpha-beta-depleted transplantation in children. Regarding the study as a whole: Recipient T cells and thymic progenitors that survived were the source of the high TCRbeta diversity seen at day 60 in some patients. Fresh T-cell production supplied most of the T-cell counts and diversity seen one year after transplant. Several hundred graft clones that had expanded were reportedly the source of alpha-beta T cells about two months after transplant.

TCRbeta library construction was performed incorporating unique molecular identifiers. MiXCR, run by TCRdb on the PCR reads, gives a single entry per CDR3 protein. The table has hundreds of thousands of distinct CDR3 sequences, about a tenth seen once. This clonotype originated in a boy in the first two years of life with acute myeloid leukemia, due to receive a stem cell transplant. The sequenced sample was PBMCs, obtained before TCRalphabeta/CD19-depleted stem cell transplant.

In DNA, the CDR3 is TGCGCCAGCACCAAATACATTGGGACTAGCGGCCAAGAGACCCAGTACTTC. This gives the protein CASTKYIGTSGQETQYF. The V gene is TRBV5-1, the J gene TRBJ2-5; the match to TRBD2 covers 11 bases. The CDR3 consists of 17 residues. The germline V gene encodes CDR1 SGHRS and CDR2 YFSETQ. Losses at the gene ends were 6 bases for V and 1 base for J; bases not matched to a gene: 11. Using reference TRBV5-1 and TRBJ2-5 for the parts outside the CDR3, the full variable domain is KAGVTQTPRYLIKTRGQQVTLSCSPISGHRSVSWYQQTPGQGLQFLFEYFSETQRNKGNFPGRFSGRQFSNSRSEMNVSTLELGDSALYLCASTKYIGTSGQETQYFGPGTRLLVL.